Listed here are 25 T cell receptor beta chains from one sample, sequenced in a study of chemoradiotherapy in HPV16-positive cancers. Clones were read by immunoSEQ multiplex PCR, and TCRdb kept only the in-frame ones, dropping some. Among more than 30,000 clones listed, roughly nine tenths were seen once. The specimen was blood, collected from a patient who underwent chemoradiotherapy. The receptors shown here come from a human donor with HPV-associated anogenital cancer.

The chain carries TRBV7-2 and TRBJ1-5, with D possibly being TRBD1 (5 bases). This CDR3 is built from 15 residues. V lost 2 bases, J lost 6 bases, and 14 bases lay in between. Germline CDR1 is SGHTA and CDR2 is FQGNSA. The CDR3 DNA reads TGTGCCAGCAGCTTACATGGGGACGGCCTTCAGCCCCAGCATTTT. It yields the protein CASSLHGDGLQPQHF.

The chain joins TRBV18 to TRBJ2-5; D might be TRBD1 (5 bases). The V gene's germline CDR1 is KGHSH and CDR2 LQKENI. The V end lost 5 bases, the J end lost 4 bases, and 14 bases lay between the germline ends. CDR3 length: 14 residues. This CDR3 reads CASSVSTRGETQYF. Here the CDR3 DNA reads TGTGCCAGCTCAGTCAGCACAAGGGGAGAGACCCAGTACTTC.

V and J are TRBV7-9 and TRBJ1-2, with 9 bases aligning to TRBD1. The V gene's germline CDR1 is SEHNR and CDR2 FQNEAQ (reference sequence). The CDR3 runs 15 residues. The V and J ends lost 1 base and 4 bases, in that order; junction bases with no gene match: 4. The CDR3 loop reads CASSLGQGGSYGYTF. The CDR3, as DNA: TGTGCCAGCAGCTTAGGACAGGGGGGCTCCTATGGCTACACCTTC.

V is TRBV5-1 and J is TRBJ2-7; the match to TRBD1 covers 9 bases. The junction had 5 bases not matched to a gene; V was cut back by 0 bases and J by 4 bases. The germline CDR1 and CDR2 sequences are SGHRS and YFSETQ. This CDR3 is built from 15 residues. CDR3 DNA sequence: TGCGCCAGCAGCTTGGGGACAGGGGACTTGTACGAGCAGTACTTC. As protein: CASSLGTGDLYEQYF.

This clone has just a few counts. The chain is built from TRBV5-5 and TRBJ1-2; D is perhaps TRBD1 (5 bases). Trimming cost V 0 bases and J 4 bases, with 10 bases left between them. The CDR3 spans 14 residues. Germline V gene data show CDR1 as SGHKS and CDR2 as YYEKEE (reference sequence). The CDR3 is CASSLAEGAYGYTF. The CDR3 DNA is TGTGCCAGCAGCTTGGCAGAAGGGGCCTATGGCTACACCTTC.

The sample holds one count of this clone. The chain joins TRBV2 to TRBJ1-2; D not resolved. Trimming removed 3 bases from V and 7 bases from J, with 15 bases in between. CDR1 and CDR2 from the germline V gene are SNHLY and FYNNEI. The CDR3 is 14 amino acids. The CDR3 DNA reads as TGTGCCAGCAGTGAGACCGACGGAACCGGTGGCTACACCTTC. It translates to CASSETDGTGGYTF.

The chain recombines TRBV7-6 with TRBJ1-2, with TRBD1 as a possible D gene (6 bases). This CDR3 comprises 15 residues. CDR1 is SGHVS and CDR2 is FNYEAQ in the germline V gene. Trimming took off 5 bases at V and 4 bases at J, with 17 bases between the two ends. CDR3 amino acids: CASSRSEQGGYGYTF. The CDR3 region has the DNA TGTGCCAGCAGCCGCTCGGAACAGGGAGGCTATGGCTACACCTTC.

This clone appeared a few times. The chain joins TRBV19 to TRBJ2-2; D remains ambiguous. The CDR3 loop spans 15 amino acids. V was shortened by 3 bases and J by 1 base, with 9 bases between the two germline ends. Germline CDR1 and CDR2: LNHDA and SQIVND (reference sequence). The CDR3 nucleotides are TGTGCCAGTAGTATCCGGACGGTGAACACCGGGGAGCTGTTTTTT. It is translated as CASSIRTVNTGELFF. Looking up the rest from reference TRBV19 and TRBJ2-2 gives the full variable domain: DGGITQSPKYLFRKEGQNVTLSCEQNLNHDAMYWYRQDPGQGLRLIYYSQIVNDFQKGDIAEGYSVSREKKESFPLTVTSAQKNPTAFYLCASSIRTVNTGELFFGEGSRLTVL.

V usage is TRBV5-6 and J usage is TRBJ2-1, with D possibly being TRBD2 (5 bases). The V end lost 4 bases, the J end lost 3 bases, and 17 bases lay between the germline ends. The CDR3 runs 16 residues. Germline V lookup: CDR1 SGHDT, CDR2 YYEEEE. CDR3 nucleotide sequence: TGTGCCAGCAGCCGGGATGGGCTATCCTACTACAATGAGCAGTTCTTC. This translates into CASSRDGLSYYNEQFF.

This chain links TRBV6-1 with TRBJ1-2, with D unresolved. The V gene lost 0 bases and the J gene lost 4 bases, with 6 bases spanning the gap. The CDR3 sequence is 13 residues long. Germline CDR1 is MNHNS and CDR2 is SASEGT. The CDR3, as DNA: TGTGCCAGCAGTGAAGCAGCCGGCTATGGCTACACCTTC. It is translated as CASSEAAGYGYTF.

The chain is built from TRBV6-1 and TRBJ2-7; 8 bases are shared with TRBD2. CDR3 length: 15 residues. Germline assignment: CDR1 MNHNS and CDR2 SASEGT. V shed 2 bases, J shed 0 bases, and the junction held 3 bases outside the gene matches. Here the CDR3 DNA reads TGTGCCAGCAGTGAAACCAGCGGGGGCTCCTACGAGCAGTACTTC. Amino acids: CASSETSGGSYEQYF.

The gene calls are TRBV5-1 and TRBJ2-1; 15 bases are a match to TRBD2. The CDR3 length is 15 residues. V dropped 3 bases and J dropped 7; count of bases not matched to a gene: 2. The germline V gene has CDR1 SGHRS and CDR2 YFSETQ. DNA for the CDR3: TGCGCCAGCAGCTCTGGACTAGCGGGAGGGAATGAGCAGTTCTTC. Translation: CASSSGLAGGNEQFF.

This clone was recorded only once. This chain links TRBV5-5 with TRBJ1-2; unclear D gene. The CDR3 runs 15 residues. Germline V gene sequence: CDR1 SGHKS, CDR2 YYEKEE (reference sequence). Trimming took 0 bases from V and 5 from J, leaving 14 bases between them. As DNA, the CDR3 is TGTGCCAGCAGCTTGGCCCAGACGGTGATTTATGGCTACACCTTC. Amino acid sequence: CASSLAQTVIYGYTF.

This sequence joins TRBV5-4 and TRBJ1-4; a possible D gene is TRBD1 (5 bases). Trimming shortened V by 2 bases and J by 2 bases, and 10 bases separated the two germline ends. The CDR3 contains 15 residues. Per the germline V gene, CDR1 is SGHNT and CDR2 is YYREEE (reference sequence). In DNA, the CDR3 is TGTGCCAGCAGCTTTGGGGGGACTACTAATGAAAAACTGTTTTTT. It specifies CASSFGGTTNEKLFF.

The chain links TRBV18 to TRBJ2-5, with 8 bases matching TRBD1. This CDR3 has 15 amino acids. Germline lookup yields CDR1 KGHSH and CDR2 LQKENI. V lost 3 bases and J lost 5; bases outside the gene matches: 8. CDR3 DNA: TGTGCCAGCTCACCCGGACAGGGACGACGGGAGACCCAGTACTTC. It encodes CASSPGQGRRETQYF.

This chain uses TRBV4-3 with TRBJ2-1; D possibly corresponds to TRBD1 (6 bases). CDR1 and CDR2 (germline): LGHNA, YSLEER. The CDR3 extends over 14 amino acids. V shed 3 bases and J shed 1 base, with 7 bases lying between them. CDR3 bases: TGCGCCAGCAGCCAGGACAGTTCCTACAATGAGCAGTTCTTC. It yields the protein CASSQDSSYNEQFF.

The V gene is TRBV6-5, the J gene TRBJ1-1; possibly TRBD1 for D (5 bases). CDR3 length equals 16 residues. The germline V and J ends were trimmed by 4 bases and 4 bases, with 19 bases remaining between them. The germline V gene encodes CDR1 MNHEY and CDR2 SVGAGI. The CDR3 protein is CASSFGTLEEATEAFF. In DNA, the CDR3 is TGTGCCAGCAGTTTCGGGACTCTCGAGGAGGCCACTGAAGCTTTCTTT.

V and J are TRBV30 and TRBJ2-5; D may be TRBD1 (5 bases). The V end was cut by 3 bases, the J end by 4 bases, with 12 bases between. The length of the CDR3 is 13 residues. Germline V gene data show CDR1 as GTSNPN and CDR2 as SVGIG (reference sequence). The CDR3 nucleotides are TGTGCCTGGAGCTGGAAGGGGCGAGAGACCCAGTACTTC. It encodes CAWSWKGRETQYF.

The chain employs TRBV19 and TRBJ2-5; 10 bases align to TRBD1. The CDR3 runs to 15 residues. V lost 4 bases and J lost 4; bases outside the gene matches: 6. Germline V gives CDR1 LNHDA, CDR2 SQIVND (reference sequence). CDR3: CASSTGQGVSETQYF. In DNA, the CDR3 is TGTGCCAGTAGTACCGGACAGGGGGTTTCAGAGACCCAGTACTTC.

This chain links TRBV9 with TRBJ1-4; 7 positions agree with TRBD1. The V gene end was trimmed by 4 bases and the J gene end by 11 bases; junction bases not matched to a gene: 14. The CDR3 runs 15 residues. Per the germline V gene, CDR1 is SGDLS and CDR2 is YYNGEE. For the CDR3, the DNA is TGTGCCAGCAGCCCTAGGATGGAGGGGGCAGGGAAACTGTTTTTT. Encoded protein: CASSPRMEGAGKLFF.

Remarks on this clone: Germline and junction disagree at one end, which may indicate a read error. V and J are TRBV6-1 and TRBJ2-3; 7 nucleotides match TRBD2. The CDR3 covers 11 residues. The germline V gene encodes CDR1 MNHNS and CDR2 SASEGT. The CDR3 bases are TGTGCCAGCAGGCCCGGGACTACAATGGATTTT. Protein product: CASRPGTTMDF.

The rearrangement joins TRBV7-3 to TRBJ2-5; a weak D match, TRBD1 (7 bases). The CDR3 consists of 15 residues. The germline V gene encodes CDR1 SGHTA and CDR2 FQGTGA. The V and J ends lost 5 bases and 4 bases respectively, with 17 bases between them. CDR3 sequence reads: CASSVRGRLGETQYF. The CDR3 nucleotides are TGTGCCAGCAGCGTCAGGGGGAGGTTAGGAGAGACCCAGTACTTC.

The chain carries TRBV6-5 and TRBJ1-3; D uncertain. The germline gives CDR1 MNHEY, CDR2 SVGAGI. The CDR3 is 14 residues long. The V and J ends lost 2 bases and 9 bases respectively, with 14 bases between them. CDR3 nucleotide sequence: TGTGCCAGCAGTTACGAACGGTCCGGGGTCACCATATATTTT. It is translated as CASSYERSGVTIYF.

The chain uses TRBV7-2 and TRBJ1-5; D might be TRBD1 (5 bases). The CDR3 is made up of 14 amino acids. V was pared by 4 bases and J by 2 bases, with 9 bases between. Per the germline V gene, CDR1 is SGHTA and CDR2 is FQGNSA. The CDR3, as DNA: TGTGCCAGCAGCTACAGCAGGGGCAATCAGCCCCAGCATTTT. Amino acid sequence: CASSYSRGNQPQHF.

This chain connects TRBV19 to TRBJ2-1; D remains unclear. V lost 4 bases, J lost 8 bases, and 6 bases lay in between. The CDR3 is 11 residues long. Germline lookup yields CDR1 LNHDA and CDR2 SQIVND (reference sequence). The CDR3 loop is CASSRGDEQFF. The CDR3 DNA sequence: TGTGCCAGTAGTAGAGGCGATGAGCAGTTCTTC.